Below, 10 T cell receptor beta chains from the same sample are listed, as sequenced in a study of vaccination and CD4 T cells after COVID-19. An Oncomine TCR Beta short-read assay was used to sequence the DNA from cultured CD4+ T cells. A single record per CDR3 protein comes from TCRdb applying MiXCR to the PCR reads. The sample includes 20,000 to 25,000 distinct CDR3 sequences, around 45% of them seen just once. Which antigens these TCRs recognize remains unknown. This sample's treatment: roughly 10-day PBMC culture with coronavirus spike peptide pools or control peptides (ViraFEST assay). The specimen was CD4+ T cells from blood, cultured in vitro, collected before SARS-CoV-2 vaccination. Receptor source: a human donor who received a COVID-19 vaccine.

The chain has TRBV30 and TRBJ2-3, with D maybe TRBD2 (5 bases). The germline V gene encodes CDR1 GTSNPN and CDR2 SVGIG (reference sequence). This CDR3 has 15 residues. Trimming removed 0 bases at V and 1 base at J, with 11 bases between. In DNA, the CDR3 is TGTGCCTGGAGTGTACCGTCCGGGGGCACAGATACGCAGTATTTT. Amino acid sequence: CAWSVPSGGTDTQYF.

This chain connects TRBV4-2 to TRBJ2-5; 9 nucleotides match TRBD1. Germline V CDR1 and CDR2: LGHNA, YNFKEQ. The V segment lost 0 bases and the J segment 6 bases; nucleotides outside the gene matches: 5. CDR3 length: 15 residues. CDR3 bases: TGTGCCAGCAGCCAAGAACAGGGGGCCAGTAAGACCCAGTACTTC. Amino acid sequence: CASSQEQGASKTQYF.

The V gene is TRBV6-1, the J gene TRBJ1-2; TRBD1 matches at 8 bases. The CDR3 runs to 13 residues. Trimming at V came to 4 bases and at J to 8 bases, leaving 6 bases not matched to a gene. Germline loops: CDR1 MNHNS, CDR2 SASEGT. CDR3 protein: CASSGWTGYGYTF. The CDR3 DNA sequence: TGTGCCAGCAGTGGTTGGACAGGGTACGGCTACACCTTC.

This clonotype turned up a few times. The rearrangement joins TRBV30 to TRBJ1-1; no definite D call. The CDR3 consists of 12 residues. Germline V lookup: CDR1 GTSNPN, CDR2 SVGIG (reference sequence). Trimming removed 1 base at V and 5 bases at J, with 8 bases between. The chain's CDR3 is CAWSASVTEAFF. The CDR3, as DNA: TGTGCCTGGAGTGCAAGCGTGACTGAAGCTTTCTTT.

This clonotype showed up just once. The chain is built from TRBV28 and TRBJ1-1; no firm D call. The V and J ends lost 5 bases and 3 bases respectively, with 10 bases between them. Germline CDR1 MDHEN, CDR2 SYDVKM. The CDR3 is 13 residues long. CDR3 nucleotides: TGTGCCAGCAGTGAGGCCCCGGACACTGAAGCTTTCTTT. Translation: CASSEAPDTEAFF. Filled out from reference TRBV28 and TRBJ1-1, the complete variable domain reads DVKVTQSSRYLVKRTGEKVFLECVQDMDHENMFWYRQDPGLGLRLIYFSYDVKMKEKGDIPEGYSVSREKKERFSLILESASTNQTSMYLCASSEAPDTEAFFGQGTRLTVV.

The gene calls are TRBV27 and TRBJ1-6; the D is unclear. This CDR3 spans 13 amino acids. Germline V gene data show CDR1 as MNHEY and CDR2 as SMNVEV (reference sequence). The ends were cut back, 3 bases at V and 10 bases at J, with 10 bases in the middle. The CDR3 region is CASSFTGSSPLHF. The CDR3 nucleotides read TGTGCCAGCAGTTTCACTGGTTCCTCACCCCTCCACTTT.

The chain has TRBV25-1 and TRBJ2-1, with 8 nucleotides matching TRBD2. V shed 3 bases, J shed 4 bases, and the junction held 8 bases outside the gene matches. The CDR3 is made up of 16 amino acids. Germline V lookup: CDR1 MGHDK, CDR2 SYGVNS. The CDR3 spells CASSEGAGGPYNEQFF. In nucleotides, the CDR3 is TGTGCCAGCAGTGAGGGGGCGGGGGGCCCTTACAATGAGCAGTTCTTC.

This chain uses TRBV6-1 with TRBJ1-1; 7 positions match TRBD1. Germline CDR1 reads MNHNS; CDR2 reads SASEGT. The CDR3 sequence is 12 residues long. V was clipped by 11 bases and J by 1 base; unmatched bases: 4. CDR3 DNA sequence: TGTGCCGGGAGGGGGCAGAACACTGAAGCTTTCTTT. Protein: CAGRGQNTEAFF.

In this sample, this clonotype turned up once. The chain combines TRBV2 with TRBJ2-5; the D gene is possibly TRBD1 (6 bases). The CDR3 is 17 residues long. V lost 3 bases, J lost 1 base, and 18 bases lay in between. Germline CDR1 SNHLY, CDR2 FYNNEI. The CDR3 DNA sequence: TGTGCCAGCAGTGATCGGGCCTCGGCAGGGGCCCAAGAGACCCAGTACTTC. It translates to CASSDRASAGAQETQYF. Full variable domain (outside the CDR3, taken from reference TRBV2 and TRBJ2-5): EPEVTQTPSHQVTQMGQEVILRCVPISNHLYFYWYRQILGQKVEFLVSFYNNEISEKSEIFDDQFSVERPDGSNFTLKIRSTKLEDSAMYFCASSDRASAGAQETQYFGPGTRLLVL.

The chain uses TRBV19 and TRBJ2-3; 9 bases align to TRBD1. The CDR3 is 16 amino acids. Germline V lookup: CDR1 LNHDA, CDR2 SQIVND (reference sequence). The V segment lost 4 bases and the J segment 2 bases; nucleotides outside the gene matches: 7. This chain's CDR3 is CASSTGQGPPTDTQYF. The CDR3 DNA reads as TGTGCCAGTAGTACCGGACAGGGGCCCCCCACAGATACGCAGTATTTT.